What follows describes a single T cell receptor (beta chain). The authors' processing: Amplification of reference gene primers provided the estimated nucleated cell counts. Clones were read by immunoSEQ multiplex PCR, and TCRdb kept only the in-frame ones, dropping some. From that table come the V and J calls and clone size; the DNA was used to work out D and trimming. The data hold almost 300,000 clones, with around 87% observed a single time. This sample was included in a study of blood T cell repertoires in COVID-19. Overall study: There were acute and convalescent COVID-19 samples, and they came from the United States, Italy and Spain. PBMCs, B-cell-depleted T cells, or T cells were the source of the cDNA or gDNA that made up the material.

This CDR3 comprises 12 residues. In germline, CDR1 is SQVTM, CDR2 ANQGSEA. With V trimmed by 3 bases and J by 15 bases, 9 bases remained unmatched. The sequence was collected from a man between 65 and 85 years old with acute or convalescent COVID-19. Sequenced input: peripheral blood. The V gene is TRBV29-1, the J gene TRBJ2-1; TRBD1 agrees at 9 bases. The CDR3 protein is CSVEEYRGRRFF. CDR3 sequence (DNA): TGCAGCGTTGAGGAGTACAGGGGGCGTAGGTTCTTC.